This T cell receptor beta chain was documented in a study of T cells in Graves' hyperthyroidism and ophthalmopathy. General study results and limits: Blood also contained most expanded thyroid clonotypes above 0.001. Prediction of ophthalmopathy progression came a median 6.5 months pre-onset.

The CDR3 runs to 13 residues. Germline V lookup: CDR1 MNHNS, CDR2 SASEGT. Amplified TCR beta CDR3 regions came from RNA transcripts. TCR CDR3 underwent first-round RT-PCR with the HTBI primer set. From the multiplex PCR reads, TCRdb called clonotypes with MiXCR, one entry per CDR3 protein. The sample carries a few hundred thousand distinct CDR3 sequences, around a sixth recorded once. Note on this clonotype: The target antigen is unknown. Germline and junction disagree at one end, which may indicate a read error.

Ophthalmopathy patients showed a Clinical Activity Score of at least 3, NOSPECS grade of at least 4 and duration under 3 months. The sequenced sample consisted of blood. V gene TRBV6-1 combines with J gene TRBJ2-7; D remains ambiguous. The TCR sequence derives from a man aged 18 to 29 with Graves' ophthalmopathy. DNA for the CDR3: TGTGCCAGCAGTAAAGCCCCCTACTACGAGCAGTACTTC. As protein: CASSKAPYYEQYF.